These 16 T cell receptor beta chains were sequenced from one sample in a study of shared clonotypes between healthy human individuals. Sequencing was performed with immunoSEQ multiplex PCR; in TCRdb, only in-frame clones are kept and a portion is missing. The profile shows around 2.5 million clones, more than 85% of them singletons. The source material was naive CD4+ T cells from PBMCs. Regarding subset: CD45RA+ positively selected. All receptors come from a man aged 18 to 29 in good health. Some clones in this sample may be carry-over from other donors' samples.

The rearrangement uses TRBV10-3 and TRBJ2-7; D not certain. With 0 bases removed from V and 3 bases from J, the gap between germline ends came to 6 bases. Germline CDR1 is ENHRY and CDR2 is SYGVKD. The CDR3 runs 13 residues. CDR3 sequence reads: CAISESTGYEQYF. The CDR3 region has the DNA TGTGCCATCAGTGAGTCTACGGGCTACGAGCAGTACTTC.

The chain employs TRBV29-1 and TRBJ2-7; 9 nucleotides line up with TRBD1. CDR1 is SQVTM, CDR2 ANQGSEA, per germline. The CDR3 has 12 amino acids. Trimming at V came to 7 bases and at J to 5 bases, leaving 6 bases not matched to a gene. CDR3 protein: CSGGQGPNEQYF. CDR3 in DNA: TGCAGCGGGGGACAGGGTCCTAACGAGCAGTACTTC.

This clone was counted a few times. Within the sample, other DNA sequences also encode this same CDR3. The chain's CDR3 is CASSIRLNTEAFF. DNA of the CDR3: TGTGCCAGTAGTATCAGACTTAACACTGAAGCTTTCTTT. The chain recombines TRBV19 with TRBJ1-1, with D unresolved. This CDR3 is 13 amino acids long. From germline, CDR1 is LNHDA and CDR2 SQIVND (reference sequence). V lost 3 bases to trimming and J lost 2 bases, with 7 bases between them.

The rearrangement uses TRBV28 and TRBJ2-7, with TRBD1 matching 7 bases. V shed 1 base and J 3 bases; nucleotides not matched to a gene: 3. CDR1 is MDHEN, CDR2 SYDVKM, per germline. This CDR3 comprises 14 residues. In DNA form, the CDR3 reads TGTGCCAGCAGTTTATCAAGGACAGGCTACGAGCAGTACTTC. Encoded protein: CASSLSRTGYEQYF. Supplemented by reference TRBV28 and TRBJ2-7, the full variable domain reads DVKVTQSSRYLVKRTGEKVFLECVQDMDHENMFWYRQDPGLGLRLIYFSYDVKMKEKGDIPEGYSVSREKKERFSLILESASTNQTSMYLCASSLSRTGYEQYFGPGTRLTVT.

A note on this clone: Other DNA sequences in this sample translate to the same CDR3. The genes are TRBV5-1 and TRBJ1-5; D is unresolved. CDR1 SGHRS and CDR2 YFSETQ come from the germline V gene. V lost 1 base and J lost 7, with 9 bases in between. The CDR3 has 13 amino acids. In DNA form, the CDR3 reads TGCGCCAGCAGCTTGTTGGGTGGACAGCCCCAGCATTTT. Protein: CASSLLGGQPQHF.

The CDR3 DNA sequence: TGTGCCACCAGCAGTTTCCCCGGGTGGGGCCCCACAGATACGCAGTATTTT. It translates to CATSSFPGWGPTDTQYF. The chain has TRBV15 and TRBJ2-3; D might be TRBD1 (5 bases). Trimming took 3 bases from V and 2 from J, leaving 18 bases between them. CDR1 is LNHNV, CDR2 YYDKDF, per germline (reference sequence). The CDR3 runs to 17 residues.

This clone was observed a single time. J is TRBJ2-2 and V is TRBV4-2, with 9 nucleotides matching TRBD2. V shed 2 bases, J shed 3 bases, and the junction held 7 bases outside the gene matches. The germline V gene encodes CDR1 LGHNA and CDR2 YNFKEQ. The CDR3 runs 17 residues. The CDR3 bases are TGTGCCAGCAGCCAATTCGGTAGCGGGAGAGACACCGGGGAGCTGTTTTTT. Its translation is CASSQFGSGRDTGELFF.

This chain uses TRBV4-2 with TRBJ2-7; D might be TRBD1 (6 bases). The CDR3 loop spans 15 amino acids. Germline-derived CDR1 and CDR2 are LGHNA and YNFKEQ. V gave up 1 base and J gave up 0 bases, with 10 bases separating them. As DNA, the CDR3 is TGTGCCAGCAGCCAAGGGACAGTAAGCTCCTACGAGCAGTACTTC. This sequence encodes CASSQGTVSSYEQYF.

This sequence joins TRBV6-5 and TRBJ2-7; weak D call: TRBD2 (5 bases). In germline, CDR1 is MNHEY, CDR2 SVGAGI. The CDR3 spans 15 residues. The V end was cut by 7 bases, the J end by 3 bases, with 19 bases between. CDR3 DNA: TGTGCCAGCACCCTGTCGCCGGAGGTTAGCTACGAGCAGTACTTC. It codes for CASTLSPEVSYEQYF.

This clone was detected a few times. V gene TRBV20-1 combines with J gene TRBJ1-1; D not resolved. The CDR3 runs 11 residues. V was trimmed by 0 bases and J by 10 bases, leaving 9 bases between them. Germline V CDR1 and CDR2: DFQATT, SNEGSKA (reference sequence). The CDR3 DNA reads TGCAGTGCTAGAGAACGGGAGGCAGCTTTCTTT. Protein: CSAREREAAFF.

In the case of this clone: This CDR3 is also generated by other DNA sequences in the sample. The chain carries TRBV7-2 and TRBJ2-5; TRBD1 or TRBD2 may be the D gene (6 bases each). The germline V gene encodes CDR1 SGHTA and CDR2 FQGNSA. The V and J ends lost 5 bases and 5 bases respectively, with 15 bases between them. There are 14 residues in the CDR3. Here the CDR3 reads CASSRGGGGETQYF. The CDR3 nucleotides read TGTGCCAGCAGCCGCGGAGGGGGTGGTGAGACCCAGTACTTC. The variable domain in full, with the rest retrieved from reference TRBV7-2 and TRBJ2-5, is GAGVSQSPSNKVTEKGKDVELRCDPISGHTALYWYRQSLGQGLEFLIYFQGNSAPDKSGLPSDRFSAERTGGSVSTLTIQRTQQEDSAVYLCASSRGGGGETQYFGPGTRLLVL.

A few counts support this clone. The chain links TRBV18 to TRBJ2-5, with 8 positions matching TRBD1. The germline CDR1 and CDR2 sequences are KGHSH and LQKENI. The CDR3 has 14 residues. The V gene end was trimmed by 3 bases and the J gene end by 7 bases; junction bases not matched to a gene: 7. The DNA for the CDR3 is TGTGCCAGCTCACCCGGACAGGGAATGGGGACCCAGTACTTC. The encoded protein is CASSPGQGMGTQYF.

The chain recombines TRBV11-2 with TRBJ2-1, with D unclear. This CDR3 region has 16 residues. Per germline, CDR1 SGHAT and CDR2 FQNNGV. The V gene lost 7 bases and the J gene lost 2 bases, with 18 bases spanning the gap. The CDR3 DNA sequence: TGTGCCAGCACCCACTCCTCCAGCGTGGCCTACAATGAGCAGTTCTTC. Translation gives CASTHSSSVAYNEQFF. The full variable domain, in which reference TRBV11-2 and TRBJ2-1 provide the parts outside the CDR3, is EAGVAQSPRYKIIEKRQSVAFWCNPISGHATLYWYQQILGQGPKLLIQFQNNGVVDDSQLPKDRFSAERLKGVDSTLKIQPAKLEDSAVYLCASTHSSSVAYNEQFFGPGTRLTVL.

On this clone: Other DNA sequences in this sample translate to the same CDR3. The CDR3 nucleotides read TGCGCCAGCAGCTTGGCCGGGCGGAACACCGGGGAGCTGTTTTTT. It specifies CASSLAGRNTGELFF. The rearrangement links TRBV5-1 to TRBJ2-2; no firm D call. The germline CDR1 and CDR2 sequences are SGHRS and YFSETQ. The CDR3 is 15 residues long. The V end lost 0 bases, the J end lost 1 base, and 7 bases lay between the germline ends.

The V and J genes are TRBV19 and TRBJ2-3; the match to TRBD2 covers 8 bases. Germline assignment: CDR1 LNHDA and CDR2 SQIVND (reference sequence). V was clipped by 7 bases and J by 4 bases; unmatched bases: 4. CDR3 length: 13 amino acids. The CDR3 sequence: CASTVRGADTQYF. As DNA, the CDR3 is TGTGCCAGTACGGTGCGGGGGGCAGATACGCAGTATTTT.

As for this clone: The sample holds other DNA sequences that translate to the same CDR3. The V gene is TRBV19, the J gene TRBJ1-4; D is uncertain. From germline, CDR1 is LNHDA and CDR2 SQIVND (reference sequence). V was cut by 3 bases and J by 5 bases, with 10 bases left in between. This CDR3 region has 14 residues. The CDR3 DNA follows: TGTGCCAGTAGTATTCGGGGAGGAAATGAAAAACTGTTTTTT. As protein: CASSIRGGNEKLFF.